This T cell receptor beta chain derives from a study of blood T cell repertoires in COVID-19 (dated by TCRdb to 2020 to 2022). Turning to the overall study: Collaborator samples came from the United States, Italy and Spain and covered acute and convalescent phases of COVID-19. The material from the prospective study consisted of cDNA or gDNA derived from T cells, B-cell-depleted T cells, or PBMCs. Subjects who had been exposed to COVID-19, were actively infected with it, or had recovered from it provided the deeply sampled blood TCRbeta repertoires that made up the dataset. The repertoires were made available in a free public database intended to serve as a resource for research on the immune response to SARS-CoV-2. The samples were drawn from two sources: the first 160 participants of the ongoing ImmuneRACE study, and 1,254 subjects contributed by 6 global collaborators. The sample metadata nearly always contained a de-identified subject ID, COVID-19 status, age in years and sex. Where available, HLA class I and class II types were obtained from metadata supplied by the sample provider rather than from assay-based typing. General conclusions and limits of the study: The quantity of clinical and demographic metadata differed by source and by participant and was supplied without curation.

This clone was seen a single time. The antigen it recognizes is unknown. Per-nucleotide qualities are absent, and no much larger clonotype sits a single base away. TCRbeta CDR3 regions were amplified from genomic DNA using the immunoSEQ Assay, a bias-controlled multiplex PCR. Regarding the original processing steps: The number of nucleated cells in each sample was estimated by amplification of reference gene primers within the assay. Sequence reads were collapsed and filtered to measure the absolute abundance of every unique TCRbeta CDR3 rearrangement. For each sample, productive Simpson clonality was calculated by taking the square root of Simpson's diversity index across productive rearrangements. TCRdb re-hosts the immuneACCESS table, in-frame sequences only. Its copies lack some clones; in the studies checked, an unresolved V gene accounts for under half of them, and the cause for the rest is not known. Clone size and V and J calls were adopted from that table, with D and trimming inferred from the DNA. A total of about 54,000 clones appear in this sample, 80% to 90% of them only once. Of the sample, 3.5% falls within the top ten clones.

Each collaborating institution followed its own protocols to collect whole blood in K2EDTA tubes. For TCRbeta analysis, collaborators shipped samples as frozen whole blood, isolated PBMCs, or DNA extracted from either of those sample types. V and J are truncated by 1 base and 3 bases respectively, leaving an intervening sequence of 14 bases. According to the germline V gene (reference sequence), CDR1 reads LNHDA and CDR2 reads SQIVND. The CDR3, from cysteine to phenylalanine, totals 16 residues. Just the 48-base CDR3 DNA is kept, in frame starting at base 1. The chain joins TRBV19 to TRBJ2-3; a tentative D match to TRBD2 spans 7 bases. Sequencing was carried out using peripheral blood. The clonotype was recovered from a human donor in a cohort sampled during active COVID-19. At the DNA level, the sequence is TGTGCCAGTAGTATAGCGGGGGGCGCCCCGACAGATACGCAGTATTTT. It translates as CASSIAGGAPTDTQYF.